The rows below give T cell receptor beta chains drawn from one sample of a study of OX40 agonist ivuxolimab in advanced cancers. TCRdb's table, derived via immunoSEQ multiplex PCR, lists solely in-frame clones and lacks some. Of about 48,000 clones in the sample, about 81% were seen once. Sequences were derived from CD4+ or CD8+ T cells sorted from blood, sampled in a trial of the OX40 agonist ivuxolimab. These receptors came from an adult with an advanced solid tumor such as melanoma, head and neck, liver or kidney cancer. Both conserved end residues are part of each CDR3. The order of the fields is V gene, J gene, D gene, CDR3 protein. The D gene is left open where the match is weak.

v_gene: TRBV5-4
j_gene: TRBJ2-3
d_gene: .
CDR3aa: CASSLAGIGTDTQYF

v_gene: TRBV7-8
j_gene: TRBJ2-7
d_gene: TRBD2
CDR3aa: CASSSGRLAGENAEQYF

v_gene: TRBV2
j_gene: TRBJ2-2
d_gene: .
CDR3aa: CASGGDNANTGELFF

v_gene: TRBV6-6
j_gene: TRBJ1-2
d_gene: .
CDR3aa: CASSYLGGPNYGYTF

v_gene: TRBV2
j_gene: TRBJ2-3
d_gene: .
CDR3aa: CASSGELLYRTDTQYF

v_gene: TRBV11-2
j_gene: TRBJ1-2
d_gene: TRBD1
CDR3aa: CASSLDSGTGAYGYTF

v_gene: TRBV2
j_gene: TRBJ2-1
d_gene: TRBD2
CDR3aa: CASRLGLAGGTYNEQFF

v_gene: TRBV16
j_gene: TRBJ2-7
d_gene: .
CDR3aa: CASSQEPGQYYEQYF

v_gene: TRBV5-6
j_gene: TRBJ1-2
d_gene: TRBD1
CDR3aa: CASSHPAWTGVEYGYTF

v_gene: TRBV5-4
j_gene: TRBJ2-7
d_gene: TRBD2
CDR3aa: CASSSGLAGASSYEQYF

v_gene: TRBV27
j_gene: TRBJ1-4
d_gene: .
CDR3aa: CASSSSGTNEKLFF

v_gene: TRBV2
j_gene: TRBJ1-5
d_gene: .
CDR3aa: CASIREEGINQPQHF

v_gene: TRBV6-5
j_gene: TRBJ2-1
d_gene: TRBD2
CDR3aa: CASRSPGLRNEQFF

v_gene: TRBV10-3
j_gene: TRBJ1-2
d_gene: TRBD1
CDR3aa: CAISESPGQGDYGYTF

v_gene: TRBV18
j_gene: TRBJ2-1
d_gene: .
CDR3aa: CASALLNSYNEQFF

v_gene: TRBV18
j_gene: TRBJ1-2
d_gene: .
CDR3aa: CASSSSDRNYGYTF

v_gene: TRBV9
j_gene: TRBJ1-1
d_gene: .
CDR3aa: CASSVVPLEGTEAFF

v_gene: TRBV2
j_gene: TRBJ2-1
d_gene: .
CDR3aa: CASSELVVHEQFF

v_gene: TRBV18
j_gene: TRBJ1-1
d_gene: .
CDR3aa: CASSPQGTEAFF

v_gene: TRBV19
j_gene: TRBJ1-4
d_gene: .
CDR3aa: CASAYRAGNEKLFF

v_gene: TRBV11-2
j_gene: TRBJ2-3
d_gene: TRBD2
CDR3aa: CASSNSGRVTDTQYF

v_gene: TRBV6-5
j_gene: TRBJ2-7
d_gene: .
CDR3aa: CASSSPPGFYEQYF

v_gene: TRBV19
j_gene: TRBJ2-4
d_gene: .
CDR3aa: CASSMTAKNIQYF

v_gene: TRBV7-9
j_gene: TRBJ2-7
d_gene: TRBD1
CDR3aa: CASSLLRGREQYF

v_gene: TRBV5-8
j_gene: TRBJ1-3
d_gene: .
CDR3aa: CASSFITGPGNTIYF

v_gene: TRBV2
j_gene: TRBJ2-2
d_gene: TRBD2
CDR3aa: CASIRRTSGVTGELFF

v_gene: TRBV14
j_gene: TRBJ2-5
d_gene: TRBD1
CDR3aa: CASSHTSPGQGIGRTQYF

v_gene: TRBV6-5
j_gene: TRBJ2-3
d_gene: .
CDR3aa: CASSLWRGTDTQYF

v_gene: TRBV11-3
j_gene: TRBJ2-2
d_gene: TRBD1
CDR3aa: CASSSRDRWPGELFF

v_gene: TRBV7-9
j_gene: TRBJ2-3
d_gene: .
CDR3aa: CASITPWAGVSTDTQYF

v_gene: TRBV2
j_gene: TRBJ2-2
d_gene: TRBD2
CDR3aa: CASTLPLAGSNTGELFF

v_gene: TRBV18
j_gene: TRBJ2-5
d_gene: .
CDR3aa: CASSPGNRQETQYF

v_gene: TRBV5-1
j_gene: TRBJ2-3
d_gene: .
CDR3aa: CASSPTGTPSTDTQYF

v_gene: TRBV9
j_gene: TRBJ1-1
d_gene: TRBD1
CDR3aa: CASSVEGGGTEAFF

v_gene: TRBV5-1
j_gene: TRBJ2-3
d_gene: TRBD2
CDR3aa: CASKSGLGFTDTQYF

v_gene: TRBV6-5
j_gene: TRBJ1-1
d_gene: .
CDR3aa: CASSYSRNTEAFF

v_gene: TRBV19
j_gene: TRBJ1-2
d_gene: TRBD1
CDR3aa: CASSWDKGAVYYGYTF

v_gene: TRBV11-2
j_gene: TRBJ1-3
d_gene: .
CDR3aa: CASSLEQGAPGNTIYF

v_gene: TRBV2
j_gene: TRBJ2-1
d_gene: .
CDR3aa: CASGPLSIEQFF

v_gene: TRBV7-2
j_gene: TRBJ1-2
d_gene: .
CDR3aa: CASSGAGMEYFYGYTF

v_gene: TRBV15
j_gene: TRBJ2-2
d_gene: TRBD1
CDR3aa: CATGQANTGELFF

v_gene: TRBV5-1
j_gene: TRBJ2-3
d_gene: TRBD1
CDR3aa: CASSLGQGAGDTQYF

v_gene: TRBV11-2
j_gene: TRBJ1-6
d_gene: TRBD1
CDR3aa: CASSSVRTGRNSPLHF

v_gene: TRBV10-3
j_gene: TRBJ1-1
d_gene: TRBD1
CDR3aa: CAISVGRGRRTEAFF